The 13 T cell receptor beta chains presented below share a single source sample, sequenced in a study of early T cells in non-severe SARS-CoV-2 infection. Each CDR3 protein is one row after TCRdb ran MiXCR on the 5' RACE reads. The repertoire holds 80,000 or so distinct CDR3 sequences, with approximately 12% as singletons. What was sequenced was whole blood. These receptors originate from an adult who was a healthcare worker with PCR-confirmed SARS-CoV-2 infection or an uninfected control (not recorded which).

This clonotype was detected only a few times. The J gene is TRBJ2-1, the V gene TRBV6-5; the D gene is possibly TRBD2 (5 bases). Trimming took off 0 bases at V and 4 bases at J, with 13 bases between the two ends. Germline V gene data show CDR1 as MNHEY and CDR2 as SVGAGI. The CDR3 is 16 residues long. The CDR3 DNA is TGTGCCAGCAGTTACTCCGTGGGAGAGAAGTACAATGAGCAGTTCTTC. It encodes CASSYSVGEKYNEQFF.

This clonotype showed up just a few times. The chain has TRBV7-9 and TRBJ1-1, with D unclear. Looked up from germline, CDR1 is SEHNR and CDR2 is FQNEAQ (reference sequence). The CDR3 extends over 13 amino acids. With 6 bases removed from V and 5 bases from J, the gap between germline ends came to 13 bases. CDR3 in DNA: TGTGCCAGCAGTCCCAGCCAGTGGACTGAAGCTTTCTTT. Residues: CASSPSQWTEAFF.

This clonotype was detected many times. This chain uses TRBV3-1 with TRBJ2-5, with 14 bases that match TRBD2. CDR3 length: 18 residues. V dropped 4 bases and J dropped 7; count of bases not matched to a gene: 14. CDR1 is LGHDT and CDR2 is YNNKEL in the germline V gene (reference sequence). The CDR3 bases are TGTGCCAGCAGCCCACTCAAGGGACTAGCGGGAGCCGGGGGGACCCAGTACTTC. Protein sequence: CASSPLKGLAGAGGTQYF.

The chain combines TRBV28 with TRBJ2-2; the D call may be TRBD1 or TRBD2 (5 bases each). V dropped 6 bases and J dropped 7 bases, with 15 bases sitting between them. The CDR3 contains 14 residues. Germline lookup yields CDR1 MDHEN and CDR2 SYDVKM. CDR3 sequence reads: CASRRRDVSGELFF. In DNA, the CDR3 is TGTGCCAGCAGACGCCGGGACGTAAGCGGGGAGCTGTTTTTT.

This clonotype was found a few times. The rearrangement joins TRBV18 to TRBJ2-3, with D perhaps TRBD2 (6 bases). Germline assignment: CDR1 KGHSH and CDR2 LQKENI. V lost 0 bases to trimming and J lost 1 base, with 8 bases between them. This CDR3 is 15 amino acids long. DNA of the CDR3: TGTGCCAGCTCACCACCTTTAGCGGGCACAGATACGCAGTATTTT. Translated, it gives CASSPPLAGTDTQYF.

A few counts support this clonotype. This chain joins TRBV28 and TRBJ2-1, with 9 bases fitting TRBD2. The CDR3 loop spans 16 amino acids. V gave up 2 bases and J gave up 6 bases; unmatched junction bases: 8. Germline CDR1 is MDHEN and CDR2 is SYDVKM. DNA for the CDR3: TGTGCCAGCAGTTTAATAGGCGGGAGGGAGGGCAATGAGCAGTTCTTC. Encoded protein: CASSLIGGREGNEQFF.

The V and J genes are TRBV18 and TRBJ2-2, with 15 bases identical to TRBD2. This CDR3 contains 19 residues. J was trimmed by 4 bases and V by 4 bases; bases with no gene match: 10. The germline CDR1 and CDR2 sequences are KGHSH and LQKENI. CDR3 sequence: CASSLTRTSGRASTGELFF. CDR3 in DNA: TGTGCCAGCTCACTAACCCGGACTAGCGGGAGGGCCTCCACCGGGGAGCTGTTTTTT.

The chain joins TRBV7-8 to TRBJ2-4; 9 bases agree with TRBD2. V trimming: 4 bases; J trimming: 5 bases; junction bases outside the gene matches: 12. Per the germline V gene, CDR1 is SGHVS and CDR2 is FQNEAQ. This CDR3 is built from 17 residues. The CDR3 DNA sequence: TGTGCCAGCAGCTCCCAGCGGGAGGATCGGAGAGAAAACATTCAGTACTTC. This sequence encodes CASSSQREDRRENIQYF.

This clonotype was found many times. V is TRBV10-3 and J is TRBJ2-7; 11 bases align to TRBD2. CDR3 size: 15 residues. With 6 bases clipped from V and 2 bases from J, the junction kept 6 bases outside the gene matches. The germline V gene has CDR1 ENHRY and CDR2 SYGVKD. The CDR3 loop is CAISFTSGSAYEQYF. CDR3 nucleotide sequence: TGTGCCATCAGCTTTACTAGCGGGAGTGCCTACGAGCAGTACTTC.

This clonotype has more than one count but fewer than ten. The chain carries TRBV3-1 and TRBJ2-2; D is undetermined. CDR1 is LGHDT and CDR2 is YNNKEL in the germline V gene (reference sequence). The CDR3 has 14 residues. Trimming removed 4 bases at V and 4 bases at J, with 10 bases between. In DNA, the CDR3 is TGTGCCAGCAGCCTCAACTCCGGCACCGGGGAGCTGTTTTTT. Encoded protein: CASSLNSGTGELFF. Filled out from reference TRBV3-1 and TRBJ2-2, the complete variable domain reads DTAVSQTPKYLVTQMGNDKSIKCEQNLGHDTMYWYKQDSKKFLKIMFSYNNKELIINETVPNRFSPKSPDKAHLNLHINSLELGDSAVYFCASSLNSGTGELFFGEGSRLTVL.

This clonotype was recorded a few times. The chain couples TRBV2 to TRBJ1-5, with D maybe TRBD1 (5 bases). The CDR3 contains 14 residues. Germline V CDR1 and CDR2: SNHLY, FYNNEI. V was pared by 5 bases and J by 2 bases, with 10 bases between. The CDR3 is CASSTGQRNQPQHF. CDR3 nucleotides: TGTGCCAGCAGTACAGGACAACGCAATCAGCCCCAGCATTTT.

This clonotype has just a few counts. This chain's CDR3 is CASSQDGGSGYEQYF. In nucleotides, the CDR3 is TGTGCCAGCAGCCAAGATGGCGGGTCGGGCTACGAGCAGTACTTC. The gene calls are TRBV4-2 and TRBJ2-7, with a weak D call TRBD2 (5 bases). The CDR3 length is 15 residues. Per the germline V gene, CDR1 is LGHNA and CDR2 is YNFKEQ. V lost 0 bases and J 3 bases, leaving 12 bases between the germline ends.

This clonotype was seen repeatedly, ten times or more. The genes are TRBV3-1 and TRBJ1-2; D uncertain. The germline gives CDR1 LGHDT, CDR2 YNNKEL (reference sequence). The CDR3 sequence is 13 residues long. Trimming took 5 bases from V and 9 from J, leaving 16 bases between them. CDR3 sequence reads: CASSSNAESRYTF. In DNA, the CDR3 is TGTGCCAGCAGCTCCAACGCCGAATCGCGCTACACCTTC.